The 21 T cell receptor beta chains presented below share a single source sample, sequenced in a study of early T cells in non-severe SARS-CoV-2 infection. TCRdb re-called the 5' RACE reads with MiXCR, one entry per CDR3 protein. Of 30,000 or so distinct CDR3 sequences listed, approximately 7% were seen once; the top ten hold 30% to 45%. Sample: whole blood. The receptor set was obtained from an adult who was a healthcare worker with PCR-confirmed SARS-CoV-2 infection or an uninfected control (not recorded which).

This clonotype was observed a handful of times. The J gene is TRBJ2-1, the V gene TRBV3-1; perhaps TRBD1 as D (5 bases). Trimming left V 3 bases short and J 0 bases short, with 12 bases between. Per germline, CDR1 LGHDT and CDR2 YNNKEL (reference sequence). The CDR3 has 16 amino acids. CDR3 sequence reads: CASSHRRTNSYNEQFF. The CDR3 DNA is TGTGCCAGCAGCCATCGCCGGACAAACTCCTACAATGAGCAGTTCTTC.

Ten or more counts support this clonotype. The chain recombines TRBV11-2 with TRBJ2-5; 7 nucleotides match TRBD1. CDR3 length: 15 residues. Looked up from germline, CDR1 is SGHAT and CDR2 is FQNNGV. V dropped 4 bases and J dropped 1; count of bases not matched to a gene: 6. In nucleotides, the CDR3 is TGTGCCAGCAGCTCGGGACAGCTTCTCCAAGAGACCCAGTACTTC. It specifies CASSSGQLLQETQYF.

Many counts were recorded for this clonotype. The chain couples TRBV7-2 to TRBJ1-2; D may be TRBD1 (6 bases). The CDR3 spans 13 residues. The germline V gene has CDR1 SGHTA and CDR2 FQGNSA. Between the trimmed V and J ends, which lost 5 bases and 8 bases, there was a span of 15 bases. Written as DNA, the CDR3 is TGTGCCAGCAGCCCTCAGGGGCTTAGGGGCTACACCTTC. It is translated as CASSPQGLRGYTF.

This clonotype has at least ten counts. The CDR3 region has the DNA TGTGCCACCAGGGGAGAGACAGGGGGCACCTACGAGCAGTACTTC. It translates to CATRGETGGTYEQYF. J is TRBJ2-7 and V is TRBV28; 10 nucleotides match TRBD1. Germline V gene sequence: CDR1 MDHEN, CDR2 SYDVKM. This CDR3 has 15 amino acids. The J segment lost 2 bases and the V segment lost 10 bases, leaving 11 bases of the junction unmatched.

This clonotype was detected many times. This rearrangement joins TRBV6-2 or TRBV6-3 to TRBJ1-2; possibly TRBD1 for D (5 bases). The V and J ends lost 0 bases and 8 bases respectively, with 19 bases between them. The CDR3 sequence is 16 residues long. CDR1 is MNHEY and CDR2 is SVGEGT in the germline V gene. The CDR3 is CASSYSIPRRTGGYTF. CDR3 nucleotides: TGTGCCAGCAGTTACTCGATTCCGAGGCGAACAGGCGGCTACACCTTC.

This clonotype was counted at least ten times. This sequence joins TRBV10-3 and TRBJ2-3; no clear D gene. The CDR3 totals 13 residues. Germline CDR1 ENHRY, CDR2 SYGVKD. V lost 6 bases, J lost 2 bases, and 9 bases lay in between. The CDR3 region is CAISYVPTDTQYF. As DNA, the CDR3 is TGTGCCATCAGCTACGTACCCACAGATACGCAGTATTTT.

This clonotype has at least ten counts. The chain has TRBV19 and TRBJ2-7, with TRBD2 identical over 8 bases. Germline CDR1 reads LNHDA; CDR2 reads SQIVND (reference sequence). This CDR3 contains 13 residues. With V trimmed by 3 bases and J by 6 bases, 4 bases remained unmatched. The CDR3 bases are TGTGCCAGTAGTATCAGGACTAGCTCCGAGCAGTACTTC. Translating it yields CASSIRTSSEQYF.

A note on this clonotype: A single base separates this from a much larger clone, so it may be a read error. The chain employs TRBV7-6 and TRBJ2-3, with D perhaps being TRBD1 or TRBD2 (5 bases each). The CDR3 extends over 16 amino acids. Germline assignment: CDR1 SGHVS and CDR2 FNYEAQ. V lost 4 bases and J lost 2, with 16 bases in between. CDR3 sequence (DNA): TGTGCCAGCAGCTCTCCCCCCGGGACGCACACAGATACGCAGTATTTT. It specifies CASSSPPGTHTDTQYF.

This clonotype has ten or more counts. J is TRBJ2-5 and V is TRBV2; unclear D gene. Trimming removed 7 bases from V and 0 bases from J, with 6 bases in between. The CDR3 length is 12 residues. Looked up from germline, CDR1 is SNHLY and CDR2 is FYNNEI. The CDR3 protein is CASKGYQETQYF. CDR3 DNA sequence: TGTGCCAGCAAGGGCTACCAAGAGACCCAGTACTTC.

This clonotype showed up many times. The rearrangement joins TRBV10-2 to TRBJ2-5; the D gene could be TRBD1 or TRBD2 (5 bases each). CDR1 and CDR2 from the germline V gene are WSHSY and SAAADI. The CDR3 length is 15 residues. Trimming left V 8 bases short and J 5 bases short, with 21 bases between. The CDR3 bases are TGCGCCAGCGGACTCTGGGGCGTTGATTCGGAGACCCAGTACTTC. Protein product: CASGLWGVDSETQYF.

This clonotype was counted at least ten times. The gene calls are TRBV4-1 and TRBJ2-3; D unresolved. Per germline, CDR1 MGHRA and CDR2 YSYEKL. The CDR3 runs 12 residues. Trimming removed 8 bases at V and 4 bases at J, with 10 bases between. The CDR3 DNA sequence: TGCGCCAGCCTCGGGCCCGCAGATACGCAGTATTTT. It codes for CASLGPADTQYF.

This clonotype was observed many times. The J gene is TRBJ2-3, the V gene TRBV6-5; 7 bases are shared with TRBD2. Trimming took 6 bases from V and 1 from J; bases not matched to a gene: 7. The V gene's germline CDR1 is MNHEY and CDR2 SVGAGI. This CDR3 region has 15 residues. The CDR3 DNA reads TGTGCCAGCAGGGATCCGGGGGGACGCACAGATACGCAGTATTTT. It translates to CASRDPGGRTDTQYF.

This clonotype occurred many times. As DNA, the CDR3 is TGTGCCAGCTCACCCTCTGGACAGGGCTACGAGCAGTACTTC. It codes for CASSPSGQGYEQYF. The rearrangement links TRBV18 to TRBJ2-7; 8 nucleotides match TRBD1. CDR3 length: 14 residues. V was clipped by 3 bases and J by 3 bases; unmatched bases: 4. The germline CDR1 and CDR2 sequences are KGHSH and LQKENI.

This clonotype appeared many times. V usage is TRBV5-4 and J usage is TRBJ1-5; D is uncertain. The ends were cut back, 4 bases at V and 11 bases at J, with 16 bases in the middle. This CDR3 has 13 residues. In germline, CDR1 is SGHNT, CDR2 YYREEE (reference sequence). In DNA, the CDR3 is TGTGCCAGCAGCCCCGATGGTATCCAGTCCCAGCATTTT. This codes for CASSPDGIQSQHF.

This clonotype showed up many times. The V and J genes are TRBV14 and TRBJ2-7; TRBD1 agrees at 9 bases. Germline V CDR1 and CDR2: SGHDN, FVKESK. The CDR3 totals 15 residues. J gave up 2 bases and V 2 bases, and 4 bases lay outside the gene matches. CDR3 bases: TGTGCCAGCAGCCAAACCGGGACAGGGACCTACGAGCAGTACTTC. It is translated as CASSQTGTGTYEQYF.

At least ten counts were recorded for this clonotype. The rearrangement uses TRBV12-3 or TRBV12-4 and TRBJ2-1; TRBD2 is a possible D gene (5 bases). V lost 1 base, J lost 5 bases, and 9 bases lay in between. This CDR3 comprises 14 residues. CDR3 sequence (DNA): TGTGCCAGCAGTTTAGACAGCGGAGACAATGAGCAGTTCTTC. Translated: CASSLDSGDNEQFF.

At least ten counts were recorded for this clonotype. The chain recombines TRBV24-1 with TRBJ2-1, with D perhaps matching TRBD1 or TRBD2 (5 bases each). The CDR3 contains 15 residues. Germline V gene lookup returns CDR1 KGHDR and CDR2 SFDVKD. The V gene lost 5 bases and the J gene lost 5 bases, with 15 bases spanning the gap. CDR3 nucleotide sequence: TGTGCCACCAGTGTCCGGGACGGATTCAACAATGAGCAGTTCTTC. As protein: CATSVRDGFNNEQFF.

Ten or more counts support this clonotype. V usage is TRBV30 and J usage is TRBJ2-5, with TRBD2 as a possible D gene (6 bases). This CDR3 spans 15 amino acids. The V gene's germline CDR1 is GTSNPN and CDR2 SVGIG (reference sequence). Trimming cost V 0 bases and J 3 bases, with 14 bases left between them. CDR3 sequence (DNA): TGTGCCTGGAGTGTAAAGAGGCGGGGCAAAGAGACCCAGTACTTC. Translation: CAWSVKRRGKETQYF.

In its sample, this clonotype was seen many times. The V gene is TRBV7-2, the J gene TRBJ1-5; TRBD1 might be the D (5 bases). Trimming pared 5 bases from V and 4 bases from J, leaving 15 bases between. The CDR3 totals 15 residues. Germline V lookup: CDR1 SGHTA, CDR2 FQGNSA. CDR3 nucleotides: TGTGCCAGCAGCCCCTGGAGGGGAGGGAATCAGCCCCAGCATTTT. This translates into CASSPWRGGNQPQHF. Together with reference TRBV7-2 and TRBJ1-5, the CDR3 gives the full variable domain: GAGVSQSPSNKVTEKGKDVELRCDPISGHTALYWYRQSLGQGLEFLIYFQGNSAPDKSGLPSDRFSAERTGGSVSTLTIQRTQQEDSAVYLCASSPWRGGNQPQHFGDGTRLSIL.

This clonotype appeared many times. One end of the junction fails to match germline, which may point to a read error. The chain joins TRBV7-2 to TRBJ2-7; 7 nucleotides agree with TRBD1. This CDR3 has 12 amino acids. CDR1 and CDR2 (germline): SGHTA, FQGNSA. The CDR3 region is CANSPRTGLQYF. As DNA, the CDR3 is TGTGCCAACAGCCCCCGGACAGGCTTACAGTACTTC. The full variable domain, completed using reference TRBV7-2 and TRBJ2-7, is GAGVSQSPSNKVTEKGKDVELRCDPISGHTALYWYRQSLGQGLEFLIYFQGNSAPDKSGLPSDRFSAERTGGSVSTLTIQRTQQEDSAVYLCANSPRTGLQYFGPGTRLTVT.

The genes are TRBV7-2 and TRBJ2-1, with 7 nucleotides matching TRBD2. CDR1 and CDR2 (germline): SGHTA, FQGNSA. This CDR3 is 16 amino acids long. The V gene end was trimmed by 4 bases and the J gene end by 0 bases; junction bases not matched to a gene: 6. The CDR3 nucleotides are TGTGCCAGCAGCTCCGGGAGCGGGACCTCCTACAATGAGCAGTTCTTC. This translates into CASSSGSGTSYNEQFF. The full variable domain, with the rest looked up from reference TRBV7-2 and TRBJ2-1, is GAGVSQSPSNKVTEKGKDVELRCDPISGHTALYWYRQSLGQGLEFLIYFQGNSAPDKSGLPSDRFSAERTGGSVSTLTIQRTQQEDSAVYLCASSSGSGTSYNEQFFGPGTRLTVL.